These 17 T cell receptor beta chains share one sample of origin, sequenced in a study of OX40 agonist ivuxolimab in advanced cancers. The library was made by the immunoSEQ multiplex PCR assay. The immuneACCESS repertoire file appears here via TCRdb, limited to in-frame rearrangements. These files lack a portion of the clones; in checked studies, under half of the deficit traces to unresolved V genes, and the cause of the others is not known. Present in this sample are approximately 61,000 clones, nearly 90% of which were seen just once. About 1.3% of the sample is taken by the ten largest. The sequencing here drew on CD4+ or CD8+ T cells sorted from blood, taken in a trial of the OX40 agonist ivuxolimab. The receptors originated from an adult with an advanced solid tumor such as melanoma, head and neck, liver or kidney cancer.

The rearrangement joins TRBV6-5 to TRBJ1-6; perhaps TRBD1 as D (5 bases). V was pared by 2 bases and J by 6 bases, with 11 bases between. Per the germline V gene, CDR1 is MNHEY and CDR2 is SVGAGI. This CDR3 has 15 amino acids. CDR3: CASSYGGVGNSPLHF. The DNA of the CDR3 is TGTGCCAGCAGTTACGGGGGAGTAGGTAATTCACCCCTCCACTTT.

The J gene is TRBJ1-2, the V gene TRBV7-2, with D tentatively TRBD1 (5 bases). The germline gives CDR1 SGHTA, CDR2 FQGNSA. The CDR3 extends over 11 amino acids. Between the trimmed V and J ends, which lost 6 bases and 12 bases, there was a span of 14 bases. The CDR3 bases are TGTGCCAGCAGTCCCTCCAGGGTTCACACCTTC. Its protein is CASSPSRVHTF.

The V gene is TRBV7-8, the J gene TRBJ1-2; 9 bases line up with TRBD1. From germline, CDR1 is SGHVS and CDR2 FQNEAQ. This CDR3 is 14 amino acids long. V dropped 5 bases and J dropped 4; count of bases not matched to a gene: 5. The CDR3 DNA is TGTGCCAGCAGCGCCCGACAGGGGGGCTATGGCTACACCTTC. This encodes CASSARQGGYGYTF.

Written as DNA, the CDR3 is TGTGCCAGCAGCTTAGCCAGGGATCAGCCCCAGCATTTT. Its translation: CASSLARDQPQHF. The V and J genes are TRBV7-2 and TRBJ1-5; possible D gene TRBD1, 5 bases. CDR3 size: 13 residues. V gave up 0 bases and J gave up 5 bases, with 5 bases separating them. CDR1 and CDR2 from the germline V gene are SGHTA and FQGNSA.

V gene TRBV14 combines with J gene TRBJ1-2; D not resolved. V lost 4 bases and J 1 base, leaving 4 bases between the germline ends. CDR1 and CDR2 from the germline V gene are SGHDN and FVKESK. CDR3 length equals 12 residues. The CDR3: CASSPNNYGYTF. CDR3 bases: TGTGCCAGCAGCCCTAATAACTATGGCTACACCTTC.

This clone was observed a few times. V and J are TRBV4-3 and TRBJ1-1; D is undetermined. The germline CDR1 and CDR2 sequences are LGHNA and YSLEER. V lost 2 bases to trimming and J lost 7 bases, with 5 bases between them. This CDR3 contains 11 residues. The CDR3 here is CASSQRNEAFF. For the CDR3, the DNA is TGCGCCAGCAGCCAACGGAATGAAGCTTTCTTT.

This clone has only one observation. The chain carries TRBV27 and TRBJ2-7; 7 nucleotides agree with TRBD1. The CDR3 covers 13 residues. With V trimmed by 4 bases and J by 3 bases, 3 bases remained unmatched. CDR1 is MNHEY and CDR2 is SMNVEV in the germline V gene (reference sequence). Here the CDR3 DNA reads TGTGCCAGCAGTTCCAGGGGGTACTACGAGCAGTACTTC. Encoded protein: CASSSRGYYEQYF.

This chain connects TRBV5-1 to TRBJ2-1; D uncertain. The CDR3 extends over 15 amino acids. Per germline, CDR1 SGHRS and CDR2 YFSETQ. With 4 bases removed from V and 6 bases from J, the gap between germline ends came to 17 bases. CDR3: CASSDNIQFANEQFF. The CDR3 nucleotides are TGCGCCAGCAGCGACAACATTCAATTCGCCAATGAGCAGTTCTTC.

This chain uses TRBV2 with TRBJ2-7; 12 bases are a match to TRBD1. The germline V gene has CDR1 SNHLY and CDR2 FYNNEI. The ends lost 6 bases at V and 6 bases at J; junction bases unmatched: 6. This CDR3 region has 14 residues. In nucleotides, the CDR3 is TGTGCCAGCAGGAGGGACAGGGGGCAATCCGAGCAGTACTTC. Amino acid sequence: CASRRDRGQSEQYF.

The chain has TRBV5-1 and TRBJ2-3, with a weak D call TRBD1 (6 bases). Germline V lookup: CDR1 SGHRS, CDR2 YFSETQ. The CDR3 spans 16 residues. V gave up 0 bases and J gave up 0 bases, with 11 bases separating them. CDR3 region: CASSLEGDPSTDTQYF. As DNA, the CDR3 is TGCGCCAGCAGCTTGGAGGGGGACCCTAGCACAGATACGCAGTATTTT.

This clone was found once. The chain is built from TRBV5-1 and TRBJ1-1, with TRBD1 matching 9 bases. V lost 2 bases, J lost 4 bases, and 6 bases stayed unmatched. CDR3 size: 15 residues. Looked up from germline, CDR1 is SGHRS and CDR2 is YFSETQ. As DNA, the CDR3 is TGCGCCAGCAGCTTACTACAGGGGGCTAGCACTGAAGCTTTCTTT. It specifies CASSLLQGASTEAFF.

CDR3 nucleotides: TGTGCCAGCCGGTTAGCGGGGGCTGGGGGAGATACGCAGTATTTT. Its protein is CASRLAGAGGDTQYF. The chain employs TRBV2 and TRBJ2-3, with TRBD2 matching over 9 bases. Losses at the gene ends were 8 bases for V and 5 bases for J; bases not matched to a gene: 11. The CDR3 has 15 amino acids. Germline lookup yields CDR1 SNHLY and CDR2 FYNNEI.

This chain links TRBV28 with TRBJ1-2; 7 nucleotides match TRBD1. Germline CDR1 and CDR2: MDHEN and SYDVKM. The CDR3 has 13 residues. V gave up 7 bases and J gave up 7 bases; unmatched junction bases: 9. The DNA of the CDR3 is TGTGCCAGCACCCCCGACAGGGTAGGTGGCTACACCTTC. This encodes CASTPDRVGGYTF.

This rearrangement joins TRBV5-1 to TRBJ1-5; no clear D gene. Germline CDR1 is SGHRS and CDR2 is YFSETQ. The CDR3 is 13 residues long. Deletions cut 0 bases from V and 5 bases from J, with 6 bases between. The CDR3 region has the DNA TGCGCCAGCAGCTTGGGAGTCGATCAGCCCCAGCATTTT. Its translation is CASSLGVDQPQHF.

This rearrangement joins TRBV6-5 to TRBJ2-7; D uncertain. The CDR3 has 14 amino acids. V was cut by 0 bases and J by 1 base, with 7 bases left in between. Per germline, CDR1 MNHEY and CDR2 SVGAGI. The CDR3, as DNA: TGTGCCAGCAGTTACTCGTGGCGGTCCTACGAGCAGTACTTC. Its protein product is CASSYSWRSYEQYF.

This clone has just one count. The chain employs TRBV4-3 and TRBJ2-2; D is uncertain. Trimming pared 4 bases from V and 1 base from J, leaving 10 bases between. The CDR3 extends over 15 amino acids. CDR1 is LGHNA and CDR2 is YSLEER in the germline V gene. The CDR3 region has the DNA TGCGCCAGCAGCCCCCTAGTTTTGAACACCGGGGAGCTGTTTTTT. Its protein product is CASSPLVLNTGELFF.

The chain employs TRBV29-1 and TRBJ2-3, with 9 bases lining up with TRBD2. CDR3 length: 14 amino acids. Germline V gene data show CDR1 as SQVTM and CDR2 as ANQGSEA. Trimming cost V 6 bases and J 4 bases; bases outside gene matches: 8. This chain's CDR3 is CSVTLSGGPDTQYF. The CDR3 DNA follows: TGCAGCGTCACCCTTAGCGGGGGTCCAGATACGCAGTATTTT.